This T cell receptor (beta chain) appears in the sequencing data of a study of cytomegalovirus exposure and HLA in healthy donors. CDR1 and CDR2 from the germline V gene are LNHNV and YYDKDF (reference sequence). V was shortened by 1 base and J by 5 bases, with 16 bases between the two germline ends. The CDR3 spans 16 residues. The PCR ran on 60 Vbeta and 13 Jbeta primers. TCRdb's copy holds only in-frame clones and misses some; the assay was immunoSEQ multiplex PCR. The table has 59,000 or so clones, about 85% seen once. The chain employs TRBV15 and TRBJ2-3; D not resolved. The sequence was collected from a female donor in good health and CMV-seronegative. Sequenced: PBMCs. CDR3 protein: CATSRAPSGPGDTQYF. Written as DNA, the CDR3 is TGTGCCACCAGCAGAGCCCCATCCGGCCCAGGAGATACGCAGTATTTT.